These 16 T cell receptor beta chains originate from one sample sequenced in a study of CD8+CD57+ T cells in acquired aplastic anemia. Those patients picked for sequencing had displayed CD8+CD57+ cell expansion on flow cytometry. TCR beta VDJ combinations and CDR3 sequences were profiled from genomic DNA. TCRdb processed the reads anew with MiXCR; each CDR3 protein has one entry. The sample lists approximately 200,000 distinct CDR3 sequences; about half were seen once. Source material: sorted CD4+, CD8+, or CD8+CD57+ T cells (not recorded which) from PBMCs. Receptors originate from a human donor with aplastic anemia.

The chain recombines TRBV5-6 with TRBJ1-4, with 8 bases fitting TRBD1. Germline CDR1 is SGHDT and CDR2 is YYEEEE. The CDR3 contains 15 residues. J was trimmed by 8 bases and V by 2 bases; bases with no gene match: 8. The CDR3 spells CASSFPGTGEEKLFF. The CDR3 coding sequence is TGTGCCAGCAGCTTCCCCGGGACAGGAGAGGAAAAACTGTTTTTT.

This clonotype was picked up a small number of times. The V call is TRBV20-1, the J call TRBJ2-1; 11 nucleotides agree with TRBD1. Judging by the DNA end, TRBJ2-7 fits better; the J call may be wrong. The CDR3 sequence is 14 residues long. Germline V CDR1 and CDR2: DFQATT, SNEGSKA (reference sequence). Here the CDR3 DNA reads TGCAGTGCCAAACCGGGACAGGGGGGCGTCGAGCAGTACTTC. Protein product: CSAKPGQGGVEQYF.

The chain has TRBV19 and TRBJ2-1, with a tentative D call TRBD1 (6 bases). The CDR3 has 18 residues. CDR1 LNHDA and CDR2 SQIVND come from the germline V gene (reference sequence). Between the trimmed V and J ends, which lost 5 bases and 0 bases, there was a span of 20 bases. In nucleotides, the CDR3 is TGTGCCAGTAGTTTCCTTAGCGTGGGACACAGCTCCTACAATGAGCAGTTCTTC. Translation gives CASSFLSVGHSSYNEQFF.

The CDR3 here is CASSLGDAPTGELFF. The DNA of the CDR3 is TGTGCCAGCAGCCTAGGGGATGCGCCCACCGGGGAGCTGTTTTTT. The chain joins TRBV7-2 to TRBJ2-2; a weak D match, TRBD1 (5 bases). Germline V gene lookup returns CDR1 SGHTA and CDR2 FQGNSA. This CDR3 comprises 15 residues. Trimming pared 5 bases from V and 4 bases from J, leaving 14 bases between.

This clonotype was picked up many times. The V and J genes are TRBV20-1 and TRBJ2-3, with D uncertain. The V gene's germline CDR1 is DFQATT and CDR2 SNEGSKA (reference sequence). The V end was cut by 6 bases, the J end by 1 base, with 14 bases between. This CDR3 contains 14 residues. The CDR3 DNA reads as TGCAGTGCGGCCCCGACGGGCGGCACAGATACGCAGTATTTT. Protein: CSAAPTGGTDTQYF.

The V call is TRBV19, the J call TRBJ2-5; D possibly corresponds to TRBD1 (6 bases). The germline V and J ends were trimmed by 7 bases and 7 bases, with 19 bases remaining between them. Germline CDR1 and CDR2: LNHDA and SQIVND (reference sequence). CDR3 length equals 14 residues. The CDR3 DNA reads as TGTGCCAGTACTAGCCGGGGACATCTTGGGACCCAGTACTTC. Its protein product is CASTSRGHLGTQYF.

The chain links TRBV2 to TRBJ2-5, with 13 nucleotides matching TRBD2. This CDR3 is 16 amino acids long. The germline V gene encodes CDR1 SNHLY and CDR2 FYNNEI. J lost 5 bases, V lost 5 bases, and 8 bases had no gene match. This chain's CDR3 is CASSQTSGGAGETQYF. CDR3 sequence (DNA): TGTGCCAGCAGTCAAACTAGCGGGGGGGCCGGGGAGACCCAGTACTTC.

This clonotype was seen ten or more times. The chain links TRBV6-5 to TRBJ1-5; 11 bases align to TRBD1. Per germline, CDR1 MNHEY and CDR2 SVGAGI. The CDR3 has 16 residues. The junction had 7 bases not matched to a gene; V was cut back by 5 bases and J by 4 bases. Written as DNA, the CDR3 is TGTGCCAGCAGTCCCCGGACAGGGGGCAGAAATCAGCCCCAGCATTTT. It encodes CASSPRTGGRNQPQHF.

The CDR3 loop is CASMGAGGTEAFF. CDR3 bases: TGTGCCAGCATGGGGGCAGGGGGCACTGAAGCTTTCTTT. The rearrangement uses TRBV25-1 and TRBJ1-1; 7 nucleotides agree with TRBD1. The CDR3 has 13 amino acids. Germline loops: CDR1 MGHDK, CDR2 SYGVNS. V lost 7 bases, J lost 4 bases, and 6 bases stayed unmatched. Using reference TRBV25-1 and TRBJ1-1 for the parts outside the CDR3, the full variable domain is EADIYQTPRYLVIGTGKKITLECSQTMGHDKMYWYQQDPGMELHLIHYSYGVNSTEKGDLSSESTVSRIRTEHFPLTLESARPSHTSQYLCASMGAGGTEAFFGQGTRLTVV.

CDR3 nucleotides: TGTGCCAGCAGCTTAGTTGGTGCAGCAGATACGCAGTATTTT. Amino acid sequence: CASSLVGAADTQYF. V usage is TRBV7-2 and J usage is TRBJ2-3; D ambiguous. The V end lost 1 base, the J end lost 4 bases, and 9 bases lay between the germline ends. CDR3 length: 14 residues. The germline V gene has CDR1 SGHTA and CDR2 FQGNSA.

This clonotype occurred once. The chain employs TRBV4-1 and TRBJ2-1, with a weak D call TRBD2 (6 bases). Germline CDR1 is MGHRA and CDR2 is YSYEKL. V lost 0 bases and J 5 bases, leaving 17 bases between the germline ends. The CDR3 extends over 17 amino acids. The CDR3 reads CASSQEDLAGKNNEQFF. The CDR3 DNA is TGCGCCAGCAGCCAAGAAGACTTGGCGGGAAAGAACAATGAGCAGTTCTTC.

Notes on this clonotype: The junction departs from germline at one end; a sequencing error may be responsible. The chain employs TRBV7-7 and TRBJ2-5; 10 nucleotides align to TRBD1. The germline V gene encodes CDR1 SSHAT and CDR2 FNYEAQ (reference sequence). CDR3 length: 15 amino acids. CDR3 coding DNA: TGTGCTAGCAGCGTTGTGACAGGGGGCGGAGAGACCCAGTACTTC. The encoded protein is CASSVVTGGGETQYF. Supplemented by reference TRBV7-7 and TRBJ2-5, the full variable domain reads GAGVSQSPRYKVTKRGQDVTLRCDPISSHATLYWYQQALGQGPEFLTYFNYEAQPDKSGLPSDRFSAERPEGSISTLTIQRTEQRDSAMYRCASSVVTGGGETQYFGPGTRLLVL.

This clonotype was counted a single time. The V and J genes are TRBV12-3 or TRBV12-4 and TRBJ2-5; D remains ambiguous. V lost 3 bases and J lost 4, with 9 bases in between. The CDR3 runs to 13 residues. In DNA form, the CDR3 reads TGTGCCAGCAGTTTGAGTAGGGTAGAGACCCAGTACTTC. Translated: CASSLSRVETQYF.

This clonotype was counted at least ten times. The chain joins TRBV5-6 to TRBJ1-4, with TRBD1 identical over 9 bases. Per germline, CDR1 SGHDT and CDR2 YYEEEE. Losses at the gene ends were 0 bases for V and 7 bases for J; bases not matched to a gene: 10. CDR3 length: 17 residues. The CDR3 here is CASSLGPFGTGFEKLFF. CDR3 DNA: TGTGCCAGCAGCTTGGGGCCCTTCGGGACAGGGTTTGAAAAACTGTTTTTT.

This clonotype was detected ten times or more. The genes are TRBV6-5 and TRBJ2-3; D ambiguous. Germline V gene data show CDR1 as MNHEY and CDR2 as SVGAGI. The CDR3 has 15 residues. Trimming took 0 bases from V and 6 from J, leaving 13 bases between them. CDR3 sequence reads: CASSYSHSMRDTQYF. Here the CDR3 DNA reads TGTGCCAGCAGTTACTCCCATAGTATGCGGGATACGCAGTATTTT.

The chain combines TRBV5-1 with TRBJ1-2, with 11 bases fitting TRBD1. Germline V gives CDR1 SGHRS, CDR2 YFSETQ. This CDR3 spans 14 amino acids. Trimming cost V 0 bases and J 7 bases; bases outside gene matches: 2. The CDR3, as DNA: TGCGCCAGCAGCTTGGCAGGGACAGGGGGTGGCTACACCTTC. The encoded protein is CASSLAGTGGGYTF. The full variable domain, completed using reference TRBV5-1 and TRBJ1-2, is KAGVTQTPRYLIKTRGQQVTLSCSPISGHRSVSWYQQTPGQGLQFLFEYFSETQRNKGNFPGRFSGRQFSNSRSEMNVSTLELGDSALYLCASSLAGTGGGYTFGSGTRLTVV.